This T cell receptor (beta chain) was observed in a study of blood T cell repertoires in COVID-19. This CDR3 region has 13 residues. Germline-derived CDR1 and CDR2 are MNHEY and SVGAGI. Unmatched junction bases numbered 10, after V lost 5 bases and J lost 9 bases. Generated by immunoSEQ multiplex PCR, the TCRdb table keeps only in-frame clones and is missing some. The repertoire consists of about 310,000 clones, with more than 75% occurring once and the leading ten covering around 1.4%. V and J are TRBV6-5 and TRBJ2-7; 7 bases line up with TRBD2. The sequenced sample consisted of peripheral blood. The sequence came from a man between 70 and 80 years old with acute or convalescent COVID-19. CDR3 DNA sequence: TGTGCCAGCAGTCCCTCCGGGGGGTTGGGGCAGTACTTC. It encodes CASSPSGGLGQYF.